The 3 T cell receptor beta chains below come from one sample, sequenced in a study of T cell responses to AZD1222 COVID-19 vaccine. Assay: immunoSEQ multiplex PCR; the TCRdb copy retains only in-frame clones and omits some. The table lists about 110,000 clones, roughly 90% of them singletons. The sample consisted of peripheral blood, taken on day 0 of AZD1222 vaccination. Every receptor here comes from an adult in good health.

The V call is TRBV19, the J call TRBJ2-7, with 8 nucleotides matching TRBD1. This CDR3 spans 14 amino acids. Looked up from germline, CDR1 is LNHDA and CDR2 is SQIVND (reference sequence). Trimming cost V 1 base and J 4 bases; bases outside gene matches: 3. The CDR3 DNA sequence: TGTGCCAGTAGTATAGGACAGGGGACGTACGAGCAGTACTTC. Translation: CASSIGQGTYEQYF.

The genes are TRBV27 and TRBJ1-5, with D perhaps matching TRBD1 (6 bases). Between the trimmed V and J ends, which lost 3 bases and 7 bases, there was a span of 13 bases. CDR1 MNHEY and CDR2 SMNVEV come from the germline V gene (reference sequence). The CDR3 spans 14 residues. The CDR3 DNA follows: TGTGCCAGCAGTTTCCAGGGGAGAGACCAGCCCCAGCATTTT. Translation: CASSFQGRDQPQHF.

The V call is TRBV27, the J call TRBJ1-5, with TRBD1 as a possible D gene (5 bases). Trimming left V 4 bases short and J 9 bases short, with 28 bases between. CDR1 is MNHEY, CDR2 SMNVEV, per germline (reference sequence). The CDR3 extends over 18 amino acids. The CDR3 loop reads CASSSPRQGPVMIRPQHF. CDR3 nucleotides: TGTGCCAGCAGTTCTCCGCGGCAGGGCCCTGTCATGATTCGGCCCCAGCATTTT.